Following are 27 T cell receptor beta chains from one sample sequenced in a study of T cell repertoires in cytomegalovirus infection. TCRdb re-called the reads with MiXCR, one entry per CDR3 protein. The sample yields more than 400,000 distinct CDR3 sequences, around 27% seen once. The sequencing input was PBMCs. The receptor source for this set is a human donor in good health (CMV status not recorded). Some clones in this sample may be carry-over from other donors' samples.

This clonotype came up many times. The CDR3 DNA follows: TGTGCCAGCAGCTGGAGCTCCTACAATGAGCAGTTCTTC. This codes for CASSWSSYNEQFF. The chain is built from TRBV7-2 and TRBJ2-1; D remains unclear. The germline V gene has CDR1 SGHTA and CDR2 FQGNSA. Trimming cost V 4 bases and J 0 bases, with 4 bases left between them. The CDR3 spans 13 residues.

This clonotype showed up just a few times. V and J are TRBV20-1 and TRBJ1-5; possible D gene TRBD1, 5 bases. The CDR3 extends over 14 amino acids. V was pared by 6 bases and J by 0 bases, with 12 bases between. Germline loops: CDR1 DFQATT, CDR2 SNEGSKA (reference sequence). For the CDR3, the DNA is TGCAGTGCCCCGGACACTTTTAGCAATCAGCCCCAGCATTTT. This encodes CSAPDTFSNQPQHF.

The chain joins TRBV28 to TRBJ2-1, with unresolved D. This CDR3 spans 12 amino acids. Per the germline V gene, CDR1 is MDHEN and CDR2 is SYDVKM. The ends were cut back, 7 bases at V and 8 bases at J, with 12 bases in the middle. The chain's CDR3 is CASTGLGDEQFF. CDR3 DNA sequence: TGTGCCAGCACCGGTCTTGGGGATGAGCAGTTCTTC.

A word on this clonotype: Its ends do not fully match the called genes, so a read error is possible. This chain uses TRBV18 with TRBJ2-1; D possibly corresponds to TRBD1 (6 bases). Germline CDR1 is KGHSH and CDR2 is LQKENI. This CDR3 comprises 15 residues. The CDR3 nucleotides read TGTGCCTGCTCACCACCGGGACAAGGATACAATGAGCAGTTCTTC. Protein product: CACSPPGQGYNEQFF.

The sample holds a few counts of this clonotype. The CDR3 sequence: CASSYSTSGYQETQYF. CDR3 nucleotides: TGTGCCAGCAGTTACTCGACTAGCGGGTACCAAGAGACCCAGTACTTC. The chain couples TRBV6-5 to TRBJ2-5; 10 positions agree with TRBD2. Losses at the gene ends were 0 bases for V and 0 bases for J; bases not matched to a gene: 1. The CDR3 is made up of 16 amino acids. Germline CDR1 reads MNHEY; CDR2 reads SVGAGI.

This clonotype was detected ten times or more. Here the CDR3 reads CASSYSSGLASDNEQFF. Written as DNA, the CDR3 is TGTGCCAGCAGTTACTCTTCGGGACTCGCGTCGGACAATGAGCAGTTCTTC. The chain uses TRBV6-5 and TRBJ2-1, with D perhaps matching TRBD2 (6 bases). The V gene's germline CDR1 is MNHEY and CDR2 SVGAGI. The CDR3 is 17 residues long. V was clipped by 0 bases and J by 5 bases, with 17 bases between them.

The chain uses TRBV20-1 and TRBJ1-6; TRBD1 matches 10 bases. Germline-derived CDR1 and CDR2 are DFQATT and SNEGSKA (reference sequence). The V gene end was trimmed by 1 base and the J gene end by 0 bases; junction bases not matched to a gene: 12. The CDR3 covers 20 residues. In nucleotides, the CDR3 is TGCAGTGCTAGAGTCATCCGGGACAGGGGCCTTAGCTCCTATAATTCACCCCTCCACTTT. This encodes CSARVIRDRGLSSYNSPLHF.

Concerning this clonotype itself: A junction end diverges from the germline sequence, so it may reflect a read error. V is TRBV7-3 and J is TRBJ2-2; 7 bases agree with TRBD1. Germline V gene data show CDR1 as SGHTA and CDR2 as FQGTGA. The CDR3 runs to 14 residues. DNA of the CDR3: TGTGCCAGCAGAGAACAGGGGAACGCCGGGGAGCTGTTTTTT. This translates into CASREQGNAGELFF.

This clonotype was observed once. V usage is TRBV20-1 and J usage is TRBJ2-2, with 8 bases fitting TRBD1. There are 12 residues in the CDR3. Germline CDR1 reads DFQATT; CDR2 reads SNEGSKA (reference sequence). The V segment lost 3 bases and the J segment 7 bases; nucleotides outside the gene matches: 1. This CDR3 is CSARGTGGELFF. The CDR3 bases are TGCAGTGCTAGGGGGACAGGCGGGGAGCTGTTTTTT.

A remark on this clonotype: A much larger clone lies a single base off, so this may be a read error. J is TRBJ1-2 and V is TRBV7-6; 7 nucleotides line up with TRBD1. The V segment lost 1 base and the J segment 0 bases; nucleotides outside the gene matches: 2. Germline values: CDR1 SGHVS, CDR2 FNYEAQ. This CDR3 comprises 15 residues. Here the CDR3 reads CASSLDRGTNYGYTF. In DNA, the CDR3 is TGTGCCAGCAGCTTAGACAGGGGAACTAACTATGGCTACACCTTC.

The chain recombines TRBV11-2 with TRBJ1-6; D uncertain. Per germline, CDR1 SGHAT and CDR2 FQNNGV. Trimming took 5 bases from V and 7 from J, leaving 12 bases between them. CDR3 length equals 14 residues. In DNA form, the CDR3 reads TGTGCCAGCAGCCGAGGAGGGCCAAATTCACCCCTCCACTTT. It codes for CASSRGGPNSPLHF.

The chain uses TRBV6-5 and TRBJ2-5; no definite D call. Germline V gene sequence: CDR1 MNHEY, CDR2 SVGAGI. Trimming removed 8 bases from V and 5 bases from J, with 12 bases in between. The CDR3 contains 12 residues. The CDR3 loop is CASRSGFETQYF. CDR3 DNA sequence: TGTGCCAGCCGAAGTGGTTTCGAGACCCAGTACTTC.

This chain connects TRBV6-2 or TRBV6-3 to TRBJ1-6; 7 bases align to TRBD1. J was trimmed by 0 bases and V by 0 bases; bases with no gene match: 2. The CDR3 sequence is 17 residues long. Germline V gene data show CDR1 as MNHEY and CDR2 as SVGEGT. The CDR3 nucleotides are TGTGCCAGCAGTTACTCGGGACAGAGCTCCTATAATTCACCCCTCCACTTT. It encodes CASSYSGQSSYNSPLHF.

A few counts support this clonotype. V is TRBV20-1 and J is TRBJ2-3; 7 bases are shared with TRBD2. The CDR3 runs to 14 residues. Germline V lookup: CDR1 DFQATT, CDR2 SNEGSKA (reference sequence). V shed 3 bases, J shed 3 bases, and the junction held 6 bases outside the gene matches. The CDR3 DNA is TGCAGTGCTAGGGCGGGAGTGGGTACAGATACGCAGTATTTT. Protein sequence: CSARAGVGTDTQYF.

The chain combines TRBV11-2 with TRBJ2-2, with D tentatively TRBD1 or TRBD2 (5 bases each). Germline values: CDR1 SGHAT, CDR2 FQNNGV. This CDR3 region has 15 residues. V dropped 6 bases and J dropped 1 base, with 12 bases sitting between them. The CDR3 protein is CASSQGTGNTGELFF. Written as DNA, the CDR3 is TGTGCCAGCAGTCAAGGGACGGGGAACACCGGGGAGCTGTTTTTT.

This clonotype was seen more than once but under ten times. This rearrangement joins TRBV29-1 to TRBJ1-1; D uncertain. Germline V gene data show CDR1 as SQVTM and CDR2 as ANQGSEA. This CDR3 has 13 amino acids. V was trimmed by 3 bases and J by 2 bases, leaving 10 bases between them. In nucleotides, the CDR3 is TGCAGCGTTGAGTCGGCAGTTAACACTGAAGCTTTCTTT. Translating it yields CSVESAVNTEAFF.

The gene calls are TRBV6-6 and TRBJ2-2, with 7 bases matching TRBD1. CDR3 length: 16 amino acids. Per germline, CDR1 MNHNY and CDR2 SVGAGI (reference sequence). The V gene end was trimmed by 5 bases and the J gene end by 9 bases; junction bases not matched to a gene: 15. Here the CDR3 reads CASSHPGQPHARELFF. The CDR3 bases are TGTGCCAGCAGTCATCCGGGACAGCCCCACGCCCGGGAGCTGTTTTTT.

The chain combines TRBV7-2 with TRBJ2-3; TRBD2 might be the D (6 bases). The length of the CDR3 is 16 residues. Germline-derived CDR1 and CDR2 are SGHTA and FQGNSA. Trimming pared 1 base from V and 1 base from J, leaving 12 bases between. CDR3 DNA: TGTGCCAGCAGCTTAGAATCGGGAGTAGGCACAGATACGCAGTATTTT. Its translation: CASSLESGVGTDTQYF.

The V call is TRBV11-2, the J call TRBJ2-2, with 15 nucleotides matching TRBD2. V shed 4 bases, J shed 7 bases, and the junction held 4 bases outside the gene matches. CDR1 SGHAT and CDR2 FQNNGV come from the germline V gene. The CDR3 totals 16 residues. The CDR3 sequence is CASSSGTSGRIGELFF. CDR3 coding DNA: TGTGCCAGCAGCTCCGGGACTAGCGGGAGGATCGGGGAGCTGTTTTTT. The full variable domain, its missing parts supplied by reference TRBV11-2 and TRBJ2-2, is EAGVAQSPRYKIIEKRQSVAFWCNPISGHATLYWYQQILGQGPKLLIQFQNNGVVDDSQLPKDRFSAERLKGVDSTLKIQPAKLEDSAVYLCASSSGTSGRIGELFFGEGSRLTVL.

A single count supports this clonotype. The chain combines TRBV12-3 or TRBV12-4 with TRBJ2-2; TRBD2 aligns across 9 bases. V gave up 3 bases and J gave up 10 bases; unmatched junction bases: 6. The CDR3 loop spans 14 amino acids. In DNA form, the CDR3 reads TGTGCCAGCAGTTTTGAGATAGCGGGAGTGGAGCTGTTTTTT. It specifies CASSFEIAGVELFF.

The chain combines TRBV5-1 with TRBJ1-1; no clear D. Germline-derived CDR1 and CDR2 are SGHRS and YFSETQ. V was cut by 2 bases and J by 8 bases, with 7 bases left in between. This CDR3 comprises 11 residues. The CDR3, as DNA: TGCGCCAGCAGCTTTCCGCGGGAAGCTTTCTTT. Translated, it gives CASSFPREAFF.

The chain combines TRBV24-1 with TRBJ2-5; 14 bases line up with TRBD2. Losses at the gene ends were 5 bases for V and 1 base for J; bases not matched to a gene: 8. The CDR3 consists of 18 residues. Germline loops: CDR1 KGHDR, CDR2 SFDVKD. CDR3 coding DNA: TGTGCCACCAGTGCCCTCCCGGGACTAGCGGGAGCCCAAGAGACCCAGTACTTC. Translated: CATSALPGLAGAQETQYF.

This chain connects TRBV5-5 to TRBJ2-6, with D possibly being TRBD2 (6 bases). The CDR3 is made up of 15 amino acids. CDR1 SGHKS and CDR2 YYEKEE come from the germline V gene (reference sequence). V lost 4 bases and J lost 2, with 10 bases in between. Written as DNA, the CDR3 is TGTGCCAGCAGCCGACTAGGGCCTGGGGCCAACGTCCTGACTTTC. Translation: CASSRLGPGANVLTF.

Many counts were recorded for this clonotype. The chain combines TRBV7-2 with TRBJ2-7; 9 bases map to TRBD2. The junction had 13 bases not matched to a gene; V was cut back by 1 base and J by 3 bases. CDR1 and CDR2 from the germline V gene are SGHTA and FQGNSA. The length of the CDR3 is 18 residues. CDR3 sequence (DNA): TGTGCCAGCAGCTTAGAATCGGCTAGCGGGGTCGCTATCTACGAGCAGTACTTC. Translating gives CASSLESASGVAIYEQYF.

The chain couples TRBV4-1 to TRBJ1-2; the D gene is possibly TRBD1 (5 bases). V was shortened by 5 bases and J by 1 base, with 20 bases between the two germline ends. Germline CDR1 and CDR2: MGHRA and YSYEKL. This CDR3 comprises 17 residues. The CDR3 loop reads CASSVVVETAFNYGYTF. The DNA for the CDR3 is TGCGCCAGCAGCGTGGTAGTCGAGACAGCGTTTAACTATGGCTACACCTTC.

This clonotype came up many times. The chain links TRBV6-2 or TRBV6-3 to TRBJ2-1; D is undetermined. Germline values: CDR1 MNHEY, CDR2 SVGEGT. The CDR3 runs to 16 residues. With 2 bases removed from V and 10 bases from J, the gap between germline ends came to 21 bases. CDR3 loop: CASSYRRANRAAEQFF. Here the CDR3 DNA reads TGTGCCAGCAGTTACCGACGCGCTAATCGGGCAGCCGAGCAGTTCTTC.

The gene calls are TRBV5-4 and TRBJ2-1, with D uncertain. CDR1 SGHNT and CDR2 YYREEE come from the germline V gene (reference sequence). V shed 1 base and J shed 4 bases, with 12 bases lying between them. This CDR3 comprises 15 residues. The CDR3 DNA sequence: TGTGCCAGCAGCTTGAAGATGGCTGTGTACAATGAGCAGTTCTTC. Its protein is CASSLKMAVYNEQFF.